This T cell receptor beta chain came from a study of shared clonotypes between healthy human individuals. This clone appeared a few times. Sequenced by immunoSEQ multiplex PCR; TCRdb stores in-frame clones only, minus some. The repertoire consists of approximately 2.5 million clones, with over 85% occurring once and the leading ten covering approximately 0.37%. The CDR3 has 13 amino acids. Between the trimmed V and J ends, which lost 1 base and 5 bases, there was a span of 6 bases. Germline assignment: CDR1 SGHTA and CDR2 FQGNSA. This receptor was taken from a young man in good health. Some clones in this sample may be carry-over from other donors' samples. The V and J genes are TRBV7-2 and TRBJ2-4; TRBD1 might be the D (6 bases). Sequencing used naive CD4+ T cells from PBMCs. Stated subset: CD45RA+ positively selected. CDR3 loop: CASSLGTENIQYF. Here the CDR3 DNA reads TGTGCCAGCAGCTTAGGGACAGAAAACATTCAGTACTTC.